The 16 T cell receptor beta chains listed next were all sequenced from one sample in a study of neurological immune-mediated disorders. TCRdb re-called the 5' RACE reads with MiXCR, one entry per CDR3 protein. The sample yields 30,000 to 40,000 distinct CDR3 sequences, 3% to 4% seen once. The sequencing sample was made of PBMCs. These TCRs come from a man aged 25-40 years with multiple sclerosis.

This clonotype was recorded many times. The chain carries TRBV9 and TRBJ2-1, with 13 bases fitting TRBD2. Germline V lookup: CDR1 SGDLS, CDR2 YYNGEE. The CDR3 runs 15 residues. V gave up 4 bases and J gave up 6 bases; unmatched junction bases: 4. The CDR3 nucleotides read TGTGCCAGCAGCCCTGGGACTAGCGGGGCCAATGAGCAGTTCTTC. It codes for CASSPGTSGANEQFF.

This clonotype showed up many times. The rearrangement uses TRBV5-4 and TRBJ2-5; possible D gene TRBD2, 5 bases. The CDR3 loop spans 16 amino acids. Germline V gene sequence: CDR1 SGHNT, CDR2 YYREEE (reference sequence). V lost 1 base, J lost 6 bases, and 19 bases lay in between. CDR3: CASSLKREISHQTQYF. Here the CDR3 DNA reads TGTGCCAGCAGCTTGAAGAGGGAGATCTCTCACCAGACCCAGTACTTC.

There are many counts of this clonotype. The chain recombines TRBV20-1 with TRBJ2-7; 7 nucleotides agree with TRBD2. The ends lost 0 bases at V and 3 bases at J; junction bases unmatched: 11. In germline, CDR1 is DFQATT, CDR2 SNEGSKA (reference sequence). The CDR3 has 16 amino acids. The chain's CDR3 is CSARDGVAGPRYEQYF. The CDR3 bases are TGCAGTGCTAGAGATGGGGTAGCGGGCCCCCGCTACGAGCAGTACTTC.

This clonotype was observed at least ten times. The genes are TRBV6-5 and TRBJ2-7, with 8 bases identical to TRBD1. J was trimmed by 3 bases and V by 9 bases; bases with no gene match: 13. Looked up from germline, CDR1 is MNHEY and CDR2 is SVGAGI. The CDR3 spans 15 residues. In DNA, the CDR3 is TGTGCCAGTAGAAGAACCGGGACAGGCTTCTACGAGCAGTACTTC. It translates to CASRRTGTGFYEQYF.

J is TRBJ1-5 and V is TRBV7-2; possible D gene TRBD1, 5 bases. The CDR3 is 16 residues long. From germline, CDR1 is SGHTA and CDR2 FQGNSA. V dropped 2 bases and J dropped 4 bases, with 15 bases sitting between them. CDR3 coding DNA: TGTGCCAGCAGCTTACTGGGGGGGGTGAGGAATCAGCCCCAGCATTTT. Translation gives CASSLLGGVRNQPQHF.

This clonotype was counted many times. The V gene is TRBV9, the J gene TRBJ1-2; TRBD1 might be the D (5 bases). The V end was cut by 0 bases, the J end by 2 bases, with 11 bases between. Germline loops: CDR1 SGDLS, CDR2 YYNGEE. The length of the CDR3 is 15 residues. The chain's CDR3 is CASSVGGQSNYGYTF. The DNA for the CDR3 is TGTGCCAGCAGCGTAGGCGGACAATCGAACTATGGCTACACCTTC.

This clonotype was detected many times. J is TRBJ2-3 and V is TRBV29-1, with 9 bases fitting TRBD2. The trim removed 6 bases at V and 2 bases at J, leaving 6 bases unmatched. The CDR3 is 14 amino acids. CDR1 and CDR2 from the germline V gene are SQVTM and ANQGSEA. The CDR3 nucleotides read TGCAGCGTGAGAACTAGCGGGCCCACAGATACGCAGTATTTT. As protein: CSVRTSGPTDTQYF.

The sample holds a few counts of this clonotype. The CDR3 nucleotides are TGTGCCAGCAGCCAAGGTGTCTATGGCTACACCTTC. Residues: CASSQGVYGYTF. The rearrangement links TRBV3-1 to TRBJ1-2; the D is unclear. Germline-derived CDR1 and CDR2 are LGHDT and YNNKEL (reference sequence). The CDR3 totals 12 residues. Trimming shortened V by 1 base and J by 4 bases, and 4 bases separated the two germline ends.

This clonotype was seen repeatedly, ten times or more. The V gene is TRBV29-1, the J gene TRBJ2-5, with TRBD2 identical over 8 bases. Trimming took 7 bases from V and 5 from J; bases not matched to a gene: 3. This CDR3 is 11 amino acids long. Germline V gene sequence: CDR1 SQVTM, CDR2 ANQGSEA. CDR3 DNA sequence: TGCAGCGGAGGCGGGGGGGAGACCCAGTACTTC. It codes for CSGGGGETQYF.

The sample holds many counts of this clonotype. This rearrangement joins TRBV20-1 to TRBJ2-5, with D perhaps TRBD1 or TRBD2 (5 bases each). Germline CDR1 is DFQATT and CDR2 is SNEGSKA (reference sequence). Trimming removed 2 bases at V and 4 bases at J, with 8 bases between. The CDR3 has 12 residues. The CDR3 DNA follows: TGCAGTGCTAGACGGGGCGTAGAGACCCAGTACTTC. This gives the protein CSARRGVETQYF.

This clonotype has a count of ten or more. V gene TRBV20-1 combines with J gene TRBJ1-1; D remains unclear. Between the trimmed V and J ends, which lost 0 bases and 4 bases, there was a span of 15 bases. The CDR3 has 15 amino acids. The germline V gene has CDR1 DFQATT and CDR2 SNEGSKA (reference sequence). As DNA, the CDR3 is TGCAGTGCTAGAGAACCCCAAAGCCAGAGCACTGAAGCTTTCTTT. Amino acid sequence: CSAREPQSQSTEAFF.

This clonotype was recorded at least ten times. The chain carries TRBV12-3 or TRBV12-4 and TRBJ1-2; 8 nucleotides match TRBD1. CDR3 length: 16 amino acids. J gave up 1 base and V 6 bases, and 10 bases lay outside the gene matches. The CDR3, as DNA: TGTGCCAGCAGAGGACAGGGTTTTTTTGGTAACTATGGCTACACCTTC. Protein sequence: CASRGQGFFGNYGYTF.

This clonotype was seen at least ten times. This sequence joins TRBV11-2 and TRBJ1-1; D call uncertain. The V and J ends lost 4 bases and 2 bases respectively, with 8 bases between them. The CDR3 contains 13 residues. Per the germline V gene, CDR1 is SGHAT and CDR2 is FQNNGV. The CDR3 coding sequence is TGTGCCAGCAGCTACGGGTTTAACACTGAAGCTTTCTTT. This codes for CASSYGFNTEAFF.

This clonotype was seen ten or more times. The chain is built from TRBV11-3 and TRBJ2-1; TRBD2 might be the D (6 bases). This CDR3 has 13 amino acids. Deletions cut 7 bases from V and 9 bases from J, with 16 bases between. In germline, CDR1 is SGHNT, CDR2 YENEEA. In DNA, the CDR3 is TGTGCCAGCACCCCGGGCGGGGTAACTGAGCAGTTCTTC. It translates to CASTPGGVTEQFF.

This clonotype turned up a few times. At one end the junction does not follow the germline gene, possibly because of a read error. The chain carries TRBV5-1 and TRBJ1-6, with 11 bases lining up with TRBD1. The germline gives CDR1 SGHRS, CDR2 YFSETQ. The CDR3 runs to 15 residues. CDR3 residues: CASSFRTGGGSPLNF. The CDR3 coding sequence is TGCGCCAGCAGCTTTCGGACAGGGGGCGGTTCACCCCTCAACTTT.

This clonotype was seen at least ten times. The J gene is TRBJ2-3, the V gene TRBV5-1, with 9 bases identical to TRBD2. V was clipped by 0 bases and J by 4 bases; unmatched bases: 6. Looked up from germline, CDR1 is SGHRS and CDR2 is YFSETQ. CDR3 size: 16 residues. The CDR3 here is CASSLAGRGGPDTQYF. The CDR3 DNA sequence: TGCGCCAGCAGCTTGGCCGGGCGGGGGGGCCCAGATACGCAGTATTTT.